Listed below are T cell receptor beta chains from one sample, sequenced in a study of shared clonotypes between healthy human individuals. TCRdb's copy holds only in-frame clones and misses some; the assay was immunoSEQ multiplex PCR. The table has 550,000 to 750,000 clones, 95% to 96% seen once; the top ten hold around 0.097%. The specimen was naive CD8+ T cells sorted from blood. The receptors shown here come from a woman in her 30s in good health. Each CDR3 is given with its conserved first and last residue. D genes are given only for firm matches. Part of the rows lack a size; the others show once, few, many or a class for expanded clones.

v_call	j_call	d_call	clone_size	cdr3_nt	cdr3_aa
TRBV29-1	TRBJ1-1	TRBD1	-	TGCAGCGTGGCAGGGGGCGCGTCCACTGAAGCTTTCTTT	CSVAGGASTEAFF
TRBV5-3	TRBJ2-1	TRBD2	-	TGTGCCAGAAGCTTGGGCGGGAGGGGTAATGAGCAGTTCTTC	CARSLGGRGNEQFF
TRBV19	TRBJ2-2	-	once	TGTGCCAGTAGTCCCATGGGGACCGAGAACACCGGGGAGCTGTTTTTT	CASSPMGTENTGELFF
TRBV29-1	TRBJ1-1	TRBD1	-	TGCAGCGTTGTCGGGCAGGGGGCGCGAGACACTGAAGCTTTCTTT	CSVVGQGARDTEAFF
TRBV19	TRBJ2-2	TRBD1	-	TGTGCCAGTAGCCAAGAGGTCGGACAGGGGCCTTCCGGGGAGCTGTTTTTT	CASSQEVGQGPSGELFF
TRBV27	TRBJ2-1	-	-	TGTGCCAGCACCCCAGGAGCCCCCCTCAATGAGCAGTTCTTC	CASTPGAPLNEQFF
TRBV5-1	TRBJ1-1	-	-	TGCGCCAGCAGCTCCTGGGGTACGAACACTGAAGCTTTCTTT	CASSSWGTNTEAFF
TRBV5-8	TRBJ2-2	-	-	TGTGCCAGCAGCGTGGGGGGCGCCGGGGAGCTGTTTTTT	CASSVGGAGELFF
TRBV11-2	TRBJ2-1	TRBD2	-	TGTGCCAGCAGCTTAAGTCTCGGGAGGGCCCTGTTTGGTGAGCAGTTCTTC	CASSLSLGRALFGEQFF
TRBV2	TRBJ1-1	-	-	TGTGCCAGCAGTGGATCGGTATCCATGAACACTGAAGCTTTCTTT	CASSGSVSMNTEAFF
TRBV5-1	TRBJ2-4	TRBD1	once	TGCGCCAGCAGCACCAAAGGGACAGGGCCCGAACAGGTCATTCAGTACTTC	CASSTKGTGPEQVIQYF
TRBV7-9	TRBJ2-4	-	-	TGTGCCAGCAGCTCCGCAGGGAGGTACATTCAGTACTTC	CASSSAGRYIQYF
TRBV28	TRBJ2-7	-	-	TGTGCCAGCAGTTCCCTTTCCCTGAGGCTTTCCTACGAGCAGTACTTC	CASSSLSLRLSYEQYF
TRBV11-2	TRBJ2-1	-	-	TGTGCCAGCAGCTTACCGACATACAATGAGCAGTTCTTC	CASSLPTYNEQFF
TRBV19	TRBJ2-2	-	-	TGTGCCAGTAGTATAGGGGCGGGCTCAAGTGGCACCGGGGAGCTGTTTTTT	CASSIGAGSSGTGELFF
TRBV20-1	TRBJ2-2	-	-	TGCAGTAGTATCCTTGCCGGGGAGCTGTTTTTT	CSSILAGELFF